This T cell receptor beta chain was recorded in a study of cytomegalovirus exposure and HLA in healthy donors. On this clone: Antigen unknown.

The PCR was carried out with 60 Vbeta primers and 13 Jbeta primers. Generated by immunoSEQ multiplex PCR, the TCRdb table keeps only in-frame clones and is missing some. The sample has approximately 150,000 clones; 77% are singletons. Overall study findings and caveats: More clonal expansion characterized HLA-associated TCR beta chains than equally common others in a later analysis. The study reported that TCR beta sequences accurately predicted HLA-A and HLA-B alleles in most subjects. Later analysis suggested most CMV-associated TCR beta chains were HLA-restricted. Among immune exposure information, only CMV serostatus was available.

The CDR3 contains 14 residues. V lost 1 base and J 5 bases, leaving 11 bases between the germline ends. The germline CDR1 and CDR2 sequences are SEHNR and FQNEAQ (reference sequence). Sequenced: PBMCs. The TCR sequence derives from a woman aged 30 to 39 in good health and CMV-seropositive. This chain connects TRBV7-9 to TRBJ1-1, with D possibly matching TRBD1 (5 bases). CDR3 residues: CASSLDQGWTEAFF. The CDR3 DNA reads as TGTGCCAGCAGCTTAGATCAGGGATGGACTGAAGCTTTCTTT.